This T cell receptor beta chain was recorded in a study of shared clonotypes between healthy human individuals. At the level of the study: There were three CD4 naive, three CD4 memory, two CD8 naive and one CD8 memory plates per donor.

Germline V lookup: CDR1 SQVTM, CDR2 ANQGSEA. V lost 6 bases to trimming and J lost 0 bases; unmatched junction nucleotides: 12. The CDR3 is 17 amino acids. Repertoires were generated with immunoSEQ multiplex PCR, while TCRdb's copy carries only in-frame clones and drops some. The sample shows 1,500,000 or so clones, less than 99% of them seen only once. Findings and limits, study-wide: Around 4.7% of naive CD4 clonotypes were shared across several donors.

As concerns this clone: The antigen is not known.

The rearrangement uses TRBV29-1 and TRBJ2-1; 9 nucleotides line up with TRBD2. Sequenced input: naive CD4+ T cells sorted from blood. This sample's subset: CD45RA+ positively selected. The clonotype comes from a man aged 25-45 years in good health. The CDR3 DNA is TGCAGCGTCCCCTCCGTGCGGGAGGGCTTCTCCTACAATGAGCAGTTCTTC. Its protein is CSVPSVREGFSYNEQFF.